The 23 T cell receptor beta chains in this list originate from one sample, sequenced in a study of T cell responses to AZD1222 COVID-19 vaccine. The repertoire was sequenced with immunoSEQ multiplex PCR; TCRdb's copy has only in-frame clones and lacks some. The repertoire holds roughly 130,000 clones, with 80% to 95% as singletons. The specimen comprised peripheral blood, sampled 28 days after the second AZD1222 dose. These receptors all stem from an adult who received the AZD1222 COVID-19 vaccine.

This clone has more than one count but fewer than ten. Likely a read error: the CDR3 ends without its conserved phenylalanine or tryptophan. The DNA is omitted, as the CDR3 cannot be located on it reliably, and the CDR3 follows TCRdb's listing. The V gene is TRBV10-1, the J gene TRBJ2-7; TRBD2, the table's D call, lacks a check against the DNA. The CDR3 comprises 13 residues, both ends counted. CDR1 is WNHNN, CDR2 SYGVQD, per germline (reference sequence). CDR3: CASSVGAPGLAGD.

This clone was seen only once. The V gene is TRBV4-3, the J gene TRBJ1-5; D call uncertain. Per germline, CDR1 LGHNA and CDR2 YSLEER. Trimming shortened V by 3 bases and J by 7 bases, and 10 bases separated the two germline ends. CDR3 size: 13 residues. The CDR3, as DNA: TGCGCCAGCAGCCAGGAGAGGGAGCAGCCCCAGCATTTT. Protein: CASSQEREQPQHF.

This clone was found a few times. The chain recombines TRBV6-5 with TRBJ2-7; TRBD1 matches 7 bases. The CDR3 has 12 residues. Germline V gives CDR1 MNHEY, CDR2 SVGAGI. J was trimmed by 6 bases and V by 6 bases; bases with no gene match: 5. CDR3 in DNA: TGTGCCAGCAGCCTCGACAGGGCCGAGCAGTACTTC. Its translation is CASSLDRAEQYF.

The rearrangement joins TRBV9 to TRBJ2-2; D gene uncertain. The CDR3 has 12 residues. V gave up 3 bases and J gave up 7 bases, with 7 bases separating them. Germline CDR1 is SGDLS and CDR2 is YYNGEE. CDR3 nucleotide sequence: TGTGCCAGCAGCGGGCAGCGCGGGGAGCTGTTTTTT. Encoded protein: CASSGQRGELFF. The variable domain in full, completed from reference TRBV9 and TRBJ2-2, reads DSGVTQTPKHLITATGQRVTLRCSPRSGDLSVYWYQQSLDQGLQFLIQYYNGEERAKGNILERFSAQQFPDLHSELNLSSLELGDSALYFCASSGQRGELFFGEGSRLTVL.

This chain joins TRBV30 and TRBJ1-2; TRBD1 aligns across 9 bases. With V trimmed by 5 bases and J by 4 bases, 11 bases remained unmatched. The CDR3 is 15 residues long. CDR1 is GTSNPN, CDR2 SVGIG, per germline (reference sequence). CDR3 sequence (DNA): TGTGCCTGGCATCGGGACAGGGCTTTGAGCTATGGCTACACCTTC. Its protein product is CAWHRDRALSYGYTF.

J is TRBJ1-2 and V is TRBV4-3; D remains ambiguous. The length of the CDR3 is 14 residues. CDR1 is LGHNA, CDR2 YSLEER, per germline. The V end was cut by 0 bases, the J end by 4 bases, with 9 bases between. The CDR3 nucleotides are TGCGCCAGCAGCCAAGATCAGCAGTTCTATGGCTACACCTTC. It specifies CASSQDQQFYGYTF.

The J gene is TRBJ2-7, the V gene TRBV4-2; D may be TRBD1 (5 bases). The CDR3 totals 16 residues. Germline lookup yields CDR1 LGHNA and CDR2 YNFKEQ. Trimming cost V 0 bases and J 1 base, with 13 bases left between them. The CDR3 protein is CASSQEGAGHSYEQYF. CDR3 sequence (DNA): TGTGCCAGCAGCCAAGAAGGGGCAGGCCATTCCTACGAGCAGTACTTC.

This clone was counted only a few times. The chain carries TRBV11-2 and TRBJ2-1, with TRBD1 identical over 8 bases. Germline CDR1 SGHAT, CDR2 FQNNGV. Trimming took 5 bases from V and 4 from J; bases not matched to a gene: 7. This CDR3 region has 15 residues. The CDR3 is CASSPQGQAYNEQFF. The CDR3 region has the DNA TGTGCCAGCAGCCCCCAGGGACAGGCTTACAATGAGCAGTTCTTC. The variable domain in full, completed from reference TRBV11-2 and TRBJ2-1, reads EAGVAQSPRYKIIEKRQSVAFWCNPISGHATLYWYQQILGQGPKLLIQFQNNGVVDDSQLPKDRFSAERLKGVDSTLKIQPAKLEDSAVYLCASSPQGQAYNEQFFGPGTRLTVL.

The chain is built from TRBV10-3 and TRBJ2-7; 8 bases line up with TRBD2. In germline, CDR1 is ENHRY, CDR2 SYGVKD. The V and J ends lost 3 bases and 3 bases, in that order; junction bases with no gene match: 4. This CDR3 is built from 14 residues. The CDR3 here is CAISDLAGHYEQYF. DNA for the CDR3: TGTGCCATCAGTGACCTAGCGGGCCACTACGAGCAGTACTTC.

The CDR3 here is CASSFGLAGGNEQFF. The CDR3 DNA follows: TGTGCCAGCAGCTTCGGGCTAGCGGGAGGAAATGAGCAGTTCTTC. The J gene is TRBJ2-1, the V gene TRBV11-2; TRBD2 matches at 11 bases. The CDR3 runs 15 residues. J gave up 7 bases and V 3 bases, and 5 bases lay outside the gene matches. The germline gives CDR1 SGHAT, CDR2 FQNNGV.

The chain couples TRBV7-9 to TRBJ2-3; D is undetermined. CDR3 size: 16 residues. Germline values: CDR1 SEHNR, CDR2 FQNEAQ (reference sequence). Trimming took off 2 bases at V and 0 bases at J, with 12 bases between the two ends. CDR3 amino acids: CASSLRSETSTDTQYF. CDR3 nucleotides: TGTGCCAGCAGCTTAAGGAGCGAAACTAGCACAGATACGCAGTATTTT.

The gene calls are TRBV18 and TRBJ1-2; a possible D gene is TRBD1 (5 bases). With 3 bases removed from V and 1 base from J, the gap between germline ends came to 6 bases. This CDR3 contains 13 residues. CDR1 and CDR2 (germline): KGHSH, LQKENI. The CDR3 region is CASSPGDNYGYTF. In nucleotides, the CDR3 is TGTGCCAGCTCACCGGGGGATAACTATGGCTACACCTTC.

The J gene is TRBJ1-3, the V gene TRBV6-2 or TRBV6-3; 7 nucleotides align to TRBD1. The CDR3 is 14 amino acids. The germline V gene has CDR1 MNHEY and CDR2 SVGEGT. Trimming at V came to 4 bases and at J to 4 bases, leaving 4 bases not matched to a gene. The DNA for the CDR3 is TGTGCCAGCAGTTTCGGGACAGACGGAAACACCATATATTTT. The encoded protein is CASSFGTDGNTIYF.

This sequence joins TRBV24-1 and TRBJ2-1, with a possible D match to TRBD2 (7 bases). V was shortened by 3 bases and J by 9 bases, with 20 bases between the two germline ends. Germline CDR1 is KGHDR and CDR2 is SFDVKD. This CDR3 comprises 16 residues. As DNA, the CDR3 is TGTGCCACCAGTGATCCTCATACCCGGAGGGGGGGTGAGCAGTTCTTC. Translating gives CATSDPHTRRGGEQFF.

This chain connects TRBV7-9 to TRBJ1-1, with a weak D call TRBD1 (6 bases). Germline V gene sequence: CDR1 SEHNR, CDR2 FQNEAQ (reference sequence). Trimming left V 5 bases short and J 6 bases short, with 16 bases between. The CDR3 sequence is 14 residues long. CDR3 sequence (DNA): TGTGCCAGCAGCCTATTTACAGGGTCGCCTGAAGCTTTCTTT. This translates into CASSLFTGSPEAFF.

This clone was recorded only once. The chain combines TRBV7-3 with TRBJ2-5; a weak D match, TRBD1 (7 bases). There are 14 residues in the CDR3. Trimming cost V 1 base and J 4 bases, with 10 bases left between them. Germline values: CDR1 SGHTA, CDR2 FQGTGA. The CDR3 reads CASSLSQGGETQYF. The DNA of the CDR3 is TGTGCCAGCAGCTTAAGCCAGGGGGGAGAGACCCAGTACTTC.

The chain links TRBV29-1 to TRBJ1-5, with TRBD1 matching over 10 bases. The CDR3 extends over 18 amino acids. V trimming: 6 bases; J trimming: 0 bases; junction bases outside the gene matches: 14. The germline V gene has CDR1 SQVTM and CDR2 ANQGSEA. CDR3 DNA: TGCAGCGTGAAACAACCGGGACAGGGGCCCTATAGCAATCAGCCCCAGCATTTT. Translating it yields CSVKQPGQGPYSNQPQHF. Variable domain in full (rest from reference TRBV29-1 and TRBJ1-5): SAVISQKPSRDICQRGTSLTIQCQVDSQVTMMFWYRQQPGQSLTLIATANQGSEATYESGFVIDKFPISRPNLTFSTLTVSNMSPEDSSIYLCSVKQPGQGPYSNQPQHFGDGTRLSIL.

V and J are TRBV9 and TRBJ2-3, with D uncertain. V was clipped by 0 bases and J by 3 bases, with 5 bases between them. The CDR3 consists of 13 residues. Germline values: CDR1 SGDLS, CDR2 YYNGEE. CDR3: CASSVGWTDTQYF. CDR3 nucleotide sequence: TGTGCCAGCAGCGTAGGATGGACAGATACGCAGTATTTT.

The chain links TRBV10-3 to TRBJ2-7; TRBD2 agrees at 7 bases. CDR1 is ENHRY, CDR2 SYGVKD, per germline. The CDR3 totals 15 residues. With 10 bases clipped from V and 4 bases from J, the junction kept 16 bases outside the gene matches. The CDR3 region has the DNA TGTGCCACGCGGCGTTGGGGGGGGGAGGCTTACGAGCAGTACTTC. Its protein product is CATRRWGGEAYEQYF.

The gene calls are TRBV27 and TRBJ1-5; D not resolved. The CDR3 has 14 amino acids. CDR1 is MNHEY and CDR2 is SMNVEV in the germline V gene (reference sequence). The V and J ends lost 6 bases and 0 bases respectively, with 9 bases between them. Here the CDR3 reads CASSFVYSNQPQHF. In DNA, the CDR3 is TGTGCCAGCAGCTTTGTCTATAGCAATCAGCCCCAGCATTTT.

V is TRBV18 and J is TRBJ1-2, with D tentatively TRBD1 (6 bases). V was cut by 1 base and J by 2 bases, with 11 bases left in between. This CDR3 has 15 residues. CDR1 KGHSH and CDR2 LQKENI come from the germline V gene. The CDR3 sequence: CASSPLEGGNYGYTF. CDR3 bases: TGTGCCAGCTCACCACTGGAGGGGGGAAACTATGGCTACACCTTC. Full variable domain (remainder filled in from reference TRBV18 and TRBJ1-2): NAGVMQNPRHLVRRRGQEARLRCSPMKGHSHVYWYRQLPEEGLKFMVYLQKENIIDESGMPKERFSAEFPKEGPSILRIQQVVRGDSAAYFCASSPLEGGNYGYTFGSGTRLTVV.

Concerning this clone: Compared with germline, one end of the junction differs, possibly owing to a read error. The sample carries other DNA sequences with the same CDR3. The chain has TRBV9 and TRBJ1-6; TRBD1 might be the D (5 bases). The CDR3 is 14 amino acids. From germline, CDR1 is SGDLS and CDR2 YYNGEE. The CDR3: CASSVKGMNSPLHF. CDR3 nucleotides: TGTGCCAGCAGCGTAAAGGGGATGAATTCACCCCTTCACTTT.

V usage is TRBV19 and J usage is TRBJ2-7; D unclear. This CDR3 is built from 14 residues. Germline-derived CDR1 and CDR2 are LNHDA and SQIVND (reference sequence). Trimming left V 1 base short and J 6 bases short, with 13 bases between. The CDR3 DNA sequence: TGTGCCAGTAGTATAGTGGTCGAAGGGATCGAGCAGTACTTC. Translated: CASSIVVEGIEQYF.